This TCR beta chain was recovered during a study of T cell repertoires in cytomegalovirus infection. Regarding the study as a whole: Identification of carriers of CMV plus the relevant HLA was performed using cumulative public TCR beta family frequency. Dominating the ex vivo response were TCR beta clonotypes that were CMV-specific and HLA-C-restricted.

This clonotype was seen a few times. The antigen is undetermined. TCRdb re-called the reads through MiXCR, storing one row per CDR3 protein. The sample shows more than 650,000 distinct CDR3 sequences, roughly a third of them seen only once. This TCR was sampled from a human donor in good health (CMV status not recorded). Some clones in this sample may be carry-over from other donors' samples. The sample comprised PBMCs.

CDR3: CATSDGQGFRKLFF. The DNA for the CDR3 is TGTGCCACCAGTGATGGACAGGGATTTCGGAAGCTGTTTTTT. The gene calls are TRBV24-1 and TRBJ2-2; 8 nucleotides agree with TRBD1. There are 14 residues in the CDR3. Unmatched junction bases numbered 8, after V lost 3 bases and J lost 12 bases. Germline CDR1 and CDR2: KGHDR and SFDVKD.